The 23 T cell receptor beta chains reported below all come from one sample, sequenced in a study of CD8 T cells in ankylosing spondylitis. TCRdb re-called the 5' RACE reads with MiXCR, one entry per CDR3 protein. This table has roughly 200,000 distinct CDR3 sequences, about a quarter appearing once. Sequenced sample: blood, either unsorted or a sorted T cell fraction (not recorded which). Receptor source: a male donor with ankylosing spondylitis or in good health (not recorded which).

The chain has TRBV28 and TRBJ2-1, with 7 bases fitting TRBD1. This CDR3 has 14 residues. Looked up from germline, CDR1 is MDHEN and CDR2 is SYDVKM. With V trimmed by 6 bases and J by 9 bases, 11 bases remained unmatched. The CDR3 here is CASRGGLKDGEQFF. The CDR3 nucleotides read TGTGCCAGCAGAGGGGGCCTAAAGGACGGTGAGCAGTTCTTC.

This clonotype appeared many times. The chain links TRBV4-2 to TRBJ2-4; D may be TRBD1 (6 bases). The length of the CDR3 is 17 residues. V was cut by 0 bases and J by 2 bases, with 14 bases left in between. CDR1 and CDR2 from the germline V gene are LGHNA and YNFKEQ. The CDR3 spells CASSQDSGAGTKNIQYF. CDR3 bases: TGTGCCAGCAGCCAAGATTCAGGGGCAGGAACCAAAAACATTCAGTACTTC.

This clonotype was detected many times. The chain is built from TRBV12-3 or TRBV12-4 and TRBJ2-4; D is possibly TRBD1 (5 bases). This CDR3 spans 11 amino acids. Trimming took 5 bases from V and 15 from J, leaving 14 bases between them. CDR3 sequence reads: CASSTKDKRYF. The CDR3 coding sequence is TGTGCCAGCAGTACCAAGGACAAGCGGTACTTC.

At least ten counts were recorded for this clonotype. The chain recombines TRBV5-1 with TRBJ1-5; TRBD1 matches at 12 bases. J lost 6 bases, V lost 4 bases, and 5 bases had no gene match. The CDR3 contains 15 residues. The germline gives CDR1 SGHRS, CDR2 YFSETQ. The CDR3 here is CASSGTGGQGQPQHF. The DNA for the CDR3 is TGCGCCAGCAGCGGGACAGGGGGCCAGGGTCAGCCCCAGCATTTT.

With respect to this clonotype: Given a much more abundant clone one base away, this may be a read error. The chain recombines TRBV7-3 with TRBJ1-1; no clear D gene. The CDR3 has 13 amino acids. Germline V lookup: CDR1 SGHTA, CDR2 FQGTGA. CDR3 sequence reads: CARSLQRNTEAFF. Here the CDR3 DNA reads TGTGCCCGCAGCTTACAGAGGAACACTGAAGCTTTCTTT.

This clonotype occurred many times. CDR3 coding DNA: TGCAGTGCTAGTCAGGGGTCGGACACTGAAGCTTTCTTT. Its protein is CSASQGSDTEAFF. J is TRBJ1-1 and V is TRBV20-1, with D perhaps matching TRBD1 (6 bases). Trimming stripped 3 bases from V and 3 bases from J, with 11 bases between. CDR3 size: 13 residues. Germline assignment: CDR1 DFQATT and CDR2 SNEGSKA (reference sequence).

This clonotype was recorded many times. The CDR3 bases are TGTGCCAGCAGCTTAGGCTCTGTGGGGGTTAAAGGGACTGAAGCTTTCTTT. It specifies CASSLGSVGVKGTEAFF. The V call is TRBV7-8, the J call TRBJ1-1, with D perhaps matching TRBD1 (5 bases). With 1 base removed from V and 5 bases from J, the gap between germline ends came to 20 bases. This CDR3 has 17 amino acids. The V gene's germline CDR1 is SGHVS and CDR2 FQNEAQ.

The chain carries TRBV12-3 or TRBV12-4 and TRBJ2-1, with no clear D. The germline V and J ends were trimmed by 7 bases and 1 base, with 11 bases remaining between them. The CDR3 is made up of 14 amino acids. This chain's CDR3 is CASNPVGSYNEQFF. CDR3 bases: TGTGCCAGCAATCCCGTCGGGTCCTACAATGAGCAGTTCTTC.

This clonotype was seen repeatedly, ten times or more. The chain employs TRBV20-1 and TRBJ2-3; 7 bases agree with TRBD1. Germline V lookup: CDR1 DFQATT, CDR2 SNEGSKA (reference sequence). The CDR3 extends over 14 amino acids. V was clipped by 5 bases and J by 2 bases; unmatched bases: 7. CDR3: CSASSKGATDTQYF. CDR3 in DNA: TGCAGTGCTTCTTCCAAGGGGGCCACAGATACGCAGTATTTT.

This clonotype was counted between two and nine times. V is TRBV20-1 and J is TRBJ2-5; either TRBD1 or TRBD2 may supply D (6 bases each). Germline V lookup: CDR1 DFQATT, CDR2 SNEGSKA (reference sequence). Trimming took off 6 bases at V and 5 bases at J, with 16 bases between the two ends. The CDR3 contains 13 residues. The CDR3 sequence: CSAGLQGRETQYF. The CDR3 DNA reads as TGCAGTGCGGGTCTTCAGGGGAGGGAGACCCAGTACTTC.

The chain combines TRBV11-2 with TRBJ2-7; 8 bases match TRBD1. Germline V gene lookup returns CDR1 SGHAT and CDR2 FQNNGV. CDR3 length: 14 amino acids. J gave up 1 base and V 4 bases, and 3 bases lay outside the gene matches. The CDR3 DNA is TGTGCCAGCAGCTCACGGACAGGGTCCTACGAGCAGTACTTC. The encoded protein is CASSSRTGSYEQYF.

There are a few counts of this clonotype. The chain couples TRBV29-1 to TRBJ2-3, with 9 bases aligning to TRBD2. The CDR3 runs 16 residues. Germline lookup yields CDR1 SQVTM and CDR2 ANQGSEA. The V segment lost 4 bases and the J segment 0 bases; nucleotides outside the gene matches: 8. The CDR3 loop is CSVVAGAYPSTDTQYF. The CDR3, as DNA: TGCAGCGTTGTAGCGGGAGCCTATCCTAGCACAGATACGCAGTATTTT.

On this clonotype: Relative to the germline gene, one junction end is altered; a read error may explain this. The rearrangement links TRBV20-1 to TRBJ2-4, with 12 bases identical to TRBD2. The CDR3 covers 19 residues. Looked up from germline, CDR1 is DFQATT and CDR2 is SNEGSKA (reference sequence). CDR3 region: CSVRDHLAGGPSAKNIQYF. CDR3 nucleotide sequence: TGCAGTGTTAGAGATCATCTAGCGGGAGGGCCCTCAGCCAAAAACATTCAGTACTTC.

The sample holds a few counts of this clonotype. CDR3 sequence (DNA): TGCAGTGCTAGAGAAGGTAGCGGGAGTTACTACGAGCAGTACTTC. It encodes CSAREGSGSYYEQYF. This chain uses TRBV20-1 with TRBJ2-7; 9 bases map to TRBD2. The CDR3 has 15 residues. The germline CDR1 and CDR2 sequences are DFQATT and SNEGSKA (reference sequence). With 0 bases clipped from V and 3 bases from J, the junction kept 6 bases outside the gene matches.

This chain connects TRBV20-1 to TRBJ2-1; maybe TRBD1 (5 bases). The CDR3 contains 16 residues. Germline V lookup: CDR1 DFQATT, CDR2 SNEGSKA (reference sequence). Trimming took off 3 bases at V and 1 base at J, with 16 bases between the two ends. The CDR3 region is CSARVVVGLSYNEQFF. For the CDR3, the DNA is TGCAGTGCTAGGGTTGTCGTGGGGCTGTCCTACAATGAGCAGTTCTTC.

This clonotype was counted ten times or more. V usage is TRBV6-2 or TRBV6-3 and J usage is TRBJ2-2; 8 bases map to TRBD2. Trimming removed 4 bases from V and 9 bases from J; junction bases left unmatched: 4. Germline V gene lookup returns CDR1 MNHEY and CDR2 SVGEGT. CDR3 length: 13 residues. This CDR3 is CASSSGLARELFF. The CDR3 DNA is TGTGCCAGCAGTTCTGGACTAGCTCGGGAGCTGTTTTTT.

This clonotype was picked up many times. This chain joins TRBV5-1 and TRBJ2-7, with 16 positions matching TRBD2. Germline assignment: CDR1 SGHRS and CDR2 YFSETQ. This CDR3 is 16 amino acids long. Trimming removed 4 bases from V and 6 bases from J; junction bases left unmatched: 7. CDR3 DNA sequence: TGCGCCAGCAGCCAAGGGACTAGCGGGAGGGCCGGCGAGCAGTACTTC. Translating gives CASSQGTSGRAGEQYF.

The genes are TRBV5-1 and TRBJ2-5; D perhaps matches TRBD2 (5 bases). CDR3 length equals 15 residues. The germline gives CDR1 SGHRS, CDR2 YFSETQ. V lost 1 base and J lost 5, with 15 bases in between. The CDR3: CASSLLALEGETQYF. CDR3 nucleotide sequence: TGCGCCAGCAGCTTGCTGGCCTTAGAGGGCGAGACCCAGTACTTC.

The chain couples TRBV6-2 or TRBV6-3 to TRBJ2-5, with 7 bases identical to TRBD1. CDR3 length: 13 residues. The germline V gene has CDR1 MNHEY and CDR2 SVGEGT. V trimming: 7 bases; J trimming: 3 bases; junction bases outside the gene matches: 5. CDR3 in amino acids: CASKRGPKETQYF. The CDR3 coding sequence is TGTGCCAGCAAAAGGGGGCCCAAAGAGACCCAGTACTTC.

This clonotype was counted between two and nine times. The rearrangement uses TRBV20-1 and TRBJ2-7; D possibly corresponds to TRBD1 (6 bases). CDR1 DFQATT and CDR2 SNEGSKA come from the germline V gene (reference sequence). The length of the CDR3 is 14 residues. The germline V and J ends were trimmed by 5 bases and 2 bases, with 16 bases remaining between them. CDR3 residues: CSAQGLMTTYEQYF. The CDR3 DNA sequence: TGCAGTGCTCAGGGGCTAATGACCACCTACGAGCAGTACTTC.

Notes on this clonotype: With a much larger clone just one base away, this may be a read error. The genes are TRBV12-3 or TRBV12-4 and TRBJ2-1; 7 bases align to TRBD2. The CDR3 has 14 residues. The DNA of the CDR3 is TGTGCCAGAAGTTTTGGCGGGGGTAATAATGAGCAGTTCTTC. It yields the protein CARSFGGGNNEQFF.

This clonotype appeared once. The gene calls are TRBV4-1 and TRBJ2-1; TRBD1 might be the D (6 bases). CDR3 length: 14 amino acids. Trimming removed 4 bases from V and 7 bases from J, with 14 bases in between. Germline V gene sequence: CDR1 MGHRA, CDR2 YSYEKL. The CDR3: CASSPGVRWNEQFF. CDR3 coding DNA: TGCGCCAGCAGCCCAGGGGTTAGGTGGAATGAGCAGTTCTTC.

The V gene is TRBV7-9, the J gene TRBJ2-7; 7 positions agree with TRBD2. Germline V lookup: CDR1 SEHNR, CDR2 FQNEAQ (reference sequence). V was pared by 1 base and J by 4 bases, with 7 bases of the junction left unmatched. CDR3 length: 15 residues. CDR3 loop: CASSLGPQGGYEQYF. In DNA, the CDR3 is TGTGCCAGCAGCTTAGGTCCGCAGGGAGGGTACGAGCAGTACTTC.